Listed below are T cell receptor beta chains from one sample, sequenced in a study of blood T cell repertoires in COVID-19. Some clones are missing from TCRdb's copy, which holds only in-frame ones; the method was immunoSEQ multiplex PCR. The table includes about 310,000 clones, about nine tenths detected once. The specimen was peripheral blood. The source is a man aged 50 to 59 with active or convalescent COVID-19. Both conserved end residues are part of each CDR3. The D gene is left open where the match is weak. Some rows have no size entry. The others give once, few or many, or a class for an expanded clone.

TRBV4-1	once	TRBJ1-6	NA	TGCGCCAGCAGCCAAGACCCCCAGGGTTGGAATTCACCCCTCCACTTT	CASSQDPQGWNSPLHF
TRBV19	NA	TRBJ1-2	NA	TGTGCCAGCAGGCAGGGAGGCGCTGGCTACACCTTC	CASRQGGAGYTF
TRBV5-6	NA	TRBJ1-1	NA	TGTGCCAGCAGTTTCGACAGTGAAGCTTTCTTT	CASSFDSEAFF
TRBV28	NA	TRBJ1-5	NA	TGTGCCAGCAGTTTCTTAGGGAGGGGGCAGCCCCAGCATTTT	CASSFLGRGQPQHF
TRBV11-1	NA	TRBJ2-3	TRBD2	TGTGCCAGCAGCCCGGGACTAGCGGGGTTCACAGATACGCAGTATTTT	CASSPGLAGFTDTQYF
TRBV2	few	TRBJ2-4	NA	TGTGCCAGCAGTCAACAGGGTTTTGAAGACATTCAGTACTTC	CASSQQGFEDIQYF
TRBV10-1	NA	TRBJ1-1	NA	TGCGCCAGCCTTAGAGGGGACACTCGTGAAGCTTTCTTT	CASLRGDTREAFF
TRBV11-1	NA	TRBJ2-1	TRBD2	TGTGCCAGCAGCTCAGCCAGCGGGAGGGCCGTAAATGAGCAGTTCTTC	CASSSASGRAVNEQFF
TRBV6-5	NA	TRBJ2-5	TRBD1	TGTGCCAGCAGTTACCTGGGGACAGAGCAAGAGACCCAGTACTTC	CASSYLGTEQETQYF
TRBV11-2	NA	TRBJ1-6	NA	TGTGCCAGCAGCCTATATACCGGAGGTTATTCACCCCTCCACTTT	CASSLYTGGYSPLHF
TRBV6-5	NA	TRBJ2-5	NA	TGTGCCAGCAGTTACCCTGGCCTACAGGGACCCCAGTACTTC	CASSYPGLQGPQYF
TRBV5-6	once	TRBJ1-1	NA	TGTGCCAGCAGCTTGGGGTGGGCAGAGTCTGAAGCTTTCTTT	CASSLGWAESEAFF
TRBV6-1	few	TRBJ1-1	TRBD1	TGTGCCAGCAGTGAAGCGGGGACAGTCCTGTTGGGGACTTTCTTT	CASSEAGTVLLGTFF
TRBV18	NA	TRBJ2-5	TRBD2	TGTGCCAGTCGGCGGGAGTGGCGAGAGACCCAGTACTTC	CASRREWRETQYF
TRBV19	NA	TRBJ2-5	NA	TGTGCCAGTAGTAGCGGGTTAATTGAGACCCAGTACTTC	CASSSGLIETQYF
TRBV5-4	NA	TRBJ1-6	NA	TGTGCCAGCAGCTTGTACAGGACTAATTCACCCCTCCACTTT	CASSLYRTNSPLHF
TRBV13	NA	TRBJ2-3	TRBD2	TGTGCCAGCAGCTCCCTAGCGGGAGTGGCAGATACGCAGTATTTT	CASSSLAGVADTQYF
TRBV10-1	NA	TRBJ2-3	NA	TGCGCCAGCCCAAAGCGGATACGGAGAACTAGCACAGATACGCAGTATTTT	CASPKRIRRTSTDTQYF
TRBV3-1/TRBV3-2	NA	TRBJ1-2	NA	TGTGCCAGCAGCCAAGCTTTCCGGGATGGCTACACCTTC	CASSQAFRDGYTF
TRBV19	few	TRBJ1-5	NA	TGTGCCAGTAGTTCGGCAGGGGCTCAGCCCCAGCATTTT	CASSSAGAQPQHF
TRBV30	NA	TRBJ1-2	NA	TGTGCCTGGAGTGTACGAAGGGACACGAACTATGGCTACACCTTC	CAWSVRRDTNYGYTF
TRBV6-2/TRBV6-3	once	TRBJ2-4	TRBD1	TGTGCCAGCAGTCGACCCCAGGGGGTAGACAAAAACATTCAGTACTTC	CASSRPQGVDKNIQYF
TRBV28	once	TRBJ2-3	TRBD1	TGTGCCAGCAGTTCAGGACAGGGCACAGATACGCAGTATTTT	CASSSGQGTDTQYF
TRBV19	once	TRBJ2-5	NA	TGTGCCAGTAGTATAGATCCAGGGTCGACGGAGACCCAGTACTTC	CASSIDPGSTETQYF
TRBV10-3	NA	TRBJ1-1	NA	TGTGCCATCAGTGATCAGGGGTCCCACACTGAAGCTTTCTTT	CAISDQGSHTEAFF
TRBV30	NA	TRBJ1-2	TRBD1	TGTGCCTGGAACAGGGGGCTCGGCTATGGCTACACCTTC	CAWNRGLGYGYTF
TRBV10-3	NA	TRBJ2-2	NA	TGTGCCATCGGGGAGGGGGCCGGGGAGCTGTTTTTT	CAIGEGAGELFF
TRBV5-4	NA	TRBJ2-1	TRBD2	TGTGCCAGCAGCTTACGGACTAGCGCCGACAATGAGCAGTTCTTC	CASSLRTSADNEQFF
TRBV19	NA	TRBJ1-5	TRBD1	TGTGCCAGTAGTGCCCCCGGGACAGGGGTTTATAGCAATCAGCCCCAGCATTTT	CASSAPGTGVYSNQPQHF
TRBV5-6	NA	TRBJ1-4	NA	TGTGCCAGCAGCCCCCTATCGGGTGCAACTAATGAAAAACTGTTTTTT	CASSPLSGATNEKLFF
TRBV9	NA	TRBJ2-7	TRBD1	TGTGCCAGCAGCCCGGGACAGGGACATTCCTACGAGCAGTACTTC	CASSPGQGHSYEQYF
TRBV6-1	NA	TRBJ1-6	TRBD1	TGTGCCAGCAGTGAAACAGGGGAACGTTCACCCCTCCACTTT	CASSETGERSPLHF
TRBV19	NA	TRBJ1-1	NA	TGTGCCAGTAGTATAGTAGAGAACACTGAAGCTTTCTTT	CASSIVENTEAFF
TRBV14	NA	TRBJ2-4	TRBD1	TGTGCCAGCAGCCGGGACAGCCTAGCCAAAAACATTCAGTACTTC	CASSRDSLAKNIQYF